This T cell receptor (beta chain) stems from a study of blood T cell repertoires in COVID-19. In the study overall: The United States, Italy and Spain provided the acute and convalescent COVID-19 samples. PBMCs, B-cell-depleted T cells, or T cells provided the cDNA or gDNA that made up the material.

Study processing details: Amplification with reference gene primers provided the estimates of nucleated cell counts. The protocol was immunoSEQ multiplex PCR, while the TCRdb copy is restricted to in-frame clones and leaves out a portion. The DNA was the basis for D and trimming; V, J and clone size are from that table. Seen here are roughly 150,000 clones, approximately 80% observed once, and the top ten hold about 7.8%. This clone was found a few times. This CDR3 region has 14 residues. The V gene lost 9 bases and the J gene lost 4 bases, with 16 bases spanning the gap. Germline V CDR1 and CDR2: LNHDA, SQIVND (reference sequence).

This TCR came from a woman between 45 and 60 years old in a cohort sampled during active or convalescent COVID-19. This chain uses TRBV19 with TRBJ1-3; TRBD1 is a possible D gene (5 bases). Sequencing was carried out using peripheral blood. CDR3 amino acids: CASYPGSSGNTIYF. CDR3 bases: TGTGCCAGCTACCCAGGGTCATCGGGAAACACCATATATTTT.